This TCR beta chain comes out of a study of cytomegalovirus exposure and HLA in healthy donors. Findings and limits, study-wide: One cluster of highly shared sequence variants probably arose as a sequencing artifact. Presence/absence analyses assumed roughly uniform sequencing depth across donors, which may not hold. Per a prior analysis, the majority of TCR beta V segments were productive roughly 87% or roughly 30% of the time.

Between the trimmed V and J ends, which lost 6 bases and 0 bases, there was a span of 12 bases. The CDR3 runs to 14 residues. Germline V gene data show CDR1 as MDHEN and CDR2 as SYDVKM. Remarks on this clone: The antigen is not known.

Primers: 60 Vbeta forward and 13 Jbeta reverse. Sequencing was performed with immunoSEQ multiplex PCR; in TCRdb, only in-frame clones are kept and a portion is missing. The sample lists about 130,000 clones; 75% were seen once. The origin of this receptor is a woman aged 45-65 years in good health and CMV-seronegative. Sequenced material: PBMCs. V gene TRBV28 combines with J gene TRBJ2-7; D is perhaps TRBD2 (7 bases). CDR3 nucleotides: TGTGCCAGCAGCAAGGGGGGGTCCTCCTACGAGCAGTACTTC. This translates into CASSKGGSSYEQYF.